The TCR beta chain described here comes from a study of molecular identifiers for immune sequencing clone quantification. Germline V lookup: CDR1 LNHNV, CDR2 YYDKDF (reference sequence). The CDR3 consists of 14 residues. In this sample, this clonotype turned up a few times. Relative to the germline gene, one junction end is altered; a read error may explain this. From the PCR reads, TCRdb called clonotypes with MiXCR, one entry per CDR3 protein. The sample yields 80,000 to 100,000 distinct CDR3 sequences, 20% to 25% seen once. This clonotype was sampled from a human donor in good health. Some libraries in this study had Jurkat cell RNA spiked in. The sample was naive CD8+ T cells from blood, with Jurkat cell RNA spiked in. The subset here: FACS-sorted CD8+CD4-CCR7+CD45RA+ naive T cells. The chain has TRBV15 and TRBJ2-2; possible D gene TRBD1, 5 bases. CDR3 nucleotides: TGTGCCGCCAGTCACAGGTGGAACACCGGGGAGCTGTTTTTT. Its translation: CAASHRWNTGELFF.